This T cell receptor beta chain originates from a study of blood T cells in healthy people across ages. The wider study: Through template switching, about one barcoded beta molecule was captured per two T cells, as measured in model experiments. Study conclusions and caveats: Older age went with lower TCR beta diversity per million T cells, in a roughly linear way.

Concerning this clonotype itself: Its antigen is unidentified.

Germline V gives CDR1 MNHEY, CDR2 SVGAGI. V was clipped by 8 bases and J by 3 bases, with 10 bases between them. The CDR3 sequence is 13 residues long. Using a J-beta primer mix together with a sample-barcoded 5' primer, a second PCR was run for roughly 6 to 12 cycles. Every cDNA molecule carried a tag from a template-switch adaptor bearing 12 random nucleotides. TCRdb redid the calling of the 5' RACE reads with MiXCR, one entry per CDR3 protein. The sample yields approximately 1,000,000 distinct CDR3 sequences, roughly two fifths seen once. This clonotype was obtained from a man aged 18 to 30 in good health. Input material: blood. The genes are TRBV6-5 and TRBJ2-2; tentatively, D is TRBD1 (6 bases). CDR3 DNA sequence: TGTGCCAGCCGGACAGACCACACCGGGGAGCTGTTTTTT. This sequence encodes CASRTDHTGELFF.